This T cell receptor beta chain was retrieved from a study of naive and memory T cell subsets. Study conclusions and caveats: Over 95% of naive TCR sequences appeared only once after error correction, unlike memory subsets.

The beta constant-region primer was an equimolar mix of two oligonucleotides covering TRBC1 and TRBC2. Four rounds of PCR amplified the ligated cDNA using nested alpha and beta constant-region primers plus SP2. The cDNA 3' end received a ligated single-stranded oligonucleotide carrying the SP2 primer and a 12-nucleotide UMI. Each CDR3 protein gets one entry after TCRdb re-called the UMI-ligation and nested PCR reads with MiXCR. The table has roughly 4,600 distinct CDR3 sequences, around 5.5% seen once. V lost 2 bases, J lost 1 base, and 0 bases stayed unmatched. The CDR3 is made up of 14 amino acids. Germline-derived CDR1 and CDR2 are MRHNA and SNTAGT. This clonotype is categorized as large. The target antigen is unknown.

The sequenced sample was effector memory CD8+ T cells from blood. Subset given: effector memory, CD45RA- CD27-. This receptor was taken from a human donor in good health. The J gene is TRBJ2-3, the V gene TRBV6-4; 7 nucleotides align to TRBD2. This chain's CDR3 is CASSDAGGTDTQYF. The CDR3 region has the DNA TGTGCCAGCAGTGACGCGGGAGGCACAGATACGCAGTATTTT.